This T cell receptor (beta chain) is drawn from a study (dated by TCRdb to the mid-2010s). The protocol used for the library was RT-PCR. Sequencing used an Illumina MiSeq. Using fastp trimming at Q25 and MiXCR clonotype assembly, TCRdb reanalyzed the public sequencing data and kept in-frame beta chains. One record per CDR3 amino acid sequence lists the most common genes and DNA. This sample lists about 680,000 distinct CDR3 sequences; more than 13% were detected once. The ten largest clonotypes hold 3.6% of the sample. This clonotype was detected only a few times. Its specific antigen is unknown. No base quality information exists; no much larger clone differs at one position. This TCR was recovered from a female donor in good health, serving as a healthy control. The sample was memory CD4+ T cells from blood.

This receptor carries the CDR3 CASSLPLGQGSYGYTF. In nucleotide form, the sequence is TGTGCCAGCAGTTTACCATTGGGACAGGGATCCTATGGCTACACCTTC. The rearranged segments are TRBV12-3 or TRBV12-4 and TRBJ1-2; 9 junctional bases match TRBD1. V loses 2 bases at its end and J loses 4 bases; junction bases beyond the gene matches: 8. The CDR3 measures 16 amino acids from cysteine to phenylalanine. Only the CDR3 DNA stays, 48 bases, in frame from base 1.